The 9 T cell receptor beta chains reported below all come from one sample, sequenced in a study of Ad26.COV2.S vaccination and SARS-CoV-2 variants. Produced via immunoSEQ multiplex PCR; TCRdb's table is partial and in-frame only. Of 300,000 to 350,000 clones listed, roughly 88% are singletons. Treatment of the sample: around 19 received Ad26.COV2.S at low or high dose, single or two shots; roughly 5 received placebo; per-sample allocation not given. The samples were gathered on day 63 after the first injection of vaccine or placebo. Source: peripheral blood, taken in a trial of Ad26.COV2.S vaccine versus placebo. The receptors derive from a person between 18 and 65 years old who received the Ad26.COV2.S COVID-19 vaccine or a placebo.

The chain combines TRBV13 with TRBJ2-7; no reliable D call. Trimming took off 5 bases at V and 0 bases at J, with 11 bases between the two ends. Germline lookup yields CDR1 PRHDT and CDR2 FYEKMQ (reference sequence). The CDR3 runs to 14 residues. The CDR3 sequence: CASSPSSPSYEQYV. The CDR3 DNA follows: TGTGCCAGCAGCCCGTCATCCCCCTCCTACGAGCAGTACGTC.

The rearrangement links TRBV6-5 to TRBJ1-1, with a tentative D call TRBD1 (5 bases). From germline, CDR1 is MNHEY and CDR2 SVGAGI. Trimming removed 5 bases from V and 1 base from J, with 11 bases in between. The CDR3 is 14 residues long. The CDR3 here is CASSRQRSNTEAFF. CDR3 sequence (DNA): TGTGCCAGCAGTCGACAGAGATCGAACACTGAAGCTTTCTTT.

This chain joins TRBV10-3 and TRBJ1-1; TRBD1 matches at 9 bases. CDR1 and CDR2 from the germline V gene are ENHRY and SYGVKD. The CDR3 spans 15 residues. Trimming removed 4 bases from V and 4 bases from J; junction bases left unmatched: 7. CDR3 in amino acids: CAISGEGQGSTEAFF. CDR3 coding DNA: TGTGCCATCAGTGGGGAGGGACAGGGTTCCACTGAAGCTTTCTTT.

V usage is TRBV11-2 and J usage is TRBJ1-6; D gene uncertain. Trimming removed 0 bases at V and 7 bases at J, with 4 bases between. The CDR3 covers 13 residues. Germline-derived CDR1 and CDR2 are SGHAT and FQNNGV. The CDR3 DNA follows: TGTGCCAGCAGCTTAGAGGTGAATTCACCCCTCCACTTT. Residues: CASSLEVNSPLHF.

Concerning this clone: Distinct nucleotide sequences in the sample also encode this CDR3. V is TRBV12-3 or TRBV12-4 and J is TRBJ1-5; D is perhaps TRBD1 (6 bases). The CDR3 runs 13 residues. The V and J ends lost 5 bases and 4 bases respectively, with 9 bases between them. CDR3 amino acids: CASSLTGNQPQHF. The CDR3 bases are TGTGCCAGCAGTCTCACAGGGAATCAGCCCCAGCATTTT.

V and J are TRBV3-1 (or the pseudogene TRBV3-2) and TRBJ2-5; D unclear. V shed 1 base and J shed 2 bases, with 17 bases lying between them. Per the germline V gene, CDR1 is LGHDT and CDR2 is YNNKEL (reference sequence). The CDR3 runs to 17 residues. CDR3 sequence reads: CASSQVSIGRLQETQYF. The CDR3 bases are TGTGCCAGCAGCCAAGTTAGTATTGGGCGACTTCAAGAGACCCAGTACTTC.

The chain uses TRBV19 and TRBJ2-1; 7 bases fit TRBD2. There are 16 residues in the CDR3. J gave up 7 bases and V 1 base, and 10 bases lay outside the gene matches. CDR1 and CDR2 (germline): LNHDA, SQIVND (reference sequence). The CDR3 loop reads CASSIVWLAEPNEQFF. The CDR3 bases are TGTGCCAGTAGTATAGTATGGCTAGCGGAACCAAATGAGCAGTTCTTC.

The CDR3 coding sequence is TGTGCCAGCACCGAGCGGGATACGCAGTATTTT. It is translated as CASTERDTQYF. J is TRBJ2-3 and V is TRBV27; possible D gene TRBD2, 5 bases. There are 11 residues in the CDR3. CDR1 and CDR2 (germline): MNHEY, SMNVEV (reference sequence). Trimming removed 7 bases from V and 6 bases from J, with 8 bases in between.

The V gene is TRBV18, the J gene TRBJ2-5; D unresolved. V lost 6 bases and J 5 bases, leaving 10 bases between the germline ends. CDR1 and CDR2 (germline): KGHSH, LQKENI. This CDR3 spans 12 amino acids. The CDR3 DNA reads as TGTGCCAGCTCGCCGATGGCGGAGACCCAGTACTTC. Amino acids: CASSPMAETQYF.